This is a list of T cell receptor beta chains from one sample in a study of T cells in Graves' hyperthyroidism and ophthalmopathy. TCRdb processed the multiplex PCR reads anew with MiXCR; each CDR3 protein has one entry. The sample records around 200,000 distinct CDR3 sequences, about a sixth being singletons. Specimen: blood. The receptors shown here come from a woman aged 45-65 years with Graves' hyperthyroidism. CDR3s include the opening cysteine and the closing phenylalanine or tryptophan. Each record gives: D gene, V gene, clone size, J gene, CDR3 DNA, CDR3 protein. A D gene is named only where the DNA matches it firmly. Clone size appears in some rows only: once, few, many, or a class for an expanded clone.

>-|TRBV15|-|TRBJ2-5
TGTGCCACCAGGAACTTGGAGACCCAGTACTTC
CATRNLETQYF
>-|TRBV5-5|many|TRBJ1-1
TGTGCCAGCAGCTTGGGGTTTGGGGCTTTCTTT
CASSLGFGAFF
>-|TRBV4-1|few|TRBJ2-7
TGCGCCAGCAGCTCCACAGGGTTTGCCTACGAGCAGTACTTC
CASSSTGFAYEQYF
>-|TRBV7-8|many|TRBJ2-5
TGTGCCAGCAGCCCTCCGGACAGAGTGGGGACCCAGTACTTC
CASSPPDRVGTQYF
>-|TRBV5-1|many|TRBJ1-2
TGCGCCAGCAGCTCAGGAGGAAACTATGGCTACACCTTC
CASSSGGNYGYTF
>TRBD2|TRBV6-1|once|TRBJ2-3
TGTGCCAGCAGTGCCCCGGGGGGGGGGCCCGAGACAGATACGCAGTATTTT
CASSAPGGGPETDTQYF
>TRBD1|TRBV5-1|-|TRBJ2-5
TGCGCCGGCAGCTTGGGTCAGGGGGCGAGAGAGACCCAGTACTTC
CAGSLGQGARETQYF
>-|TRBV12-3/TRBV12-4|many|TRBJ1-1
TGTGCCAGCAGTTTAGAGGTATTGAACACTGAAGCTTTCTTT
CASSLEVLNTEAFF
>-|TRBV20-1|many|TRBJ1-5
TGCAGTGCTAGCGGACCGGATCAGCCCCAGCATTTT
CSASGPDQPQHF
>-|TRBV5-8|many|TRBJ1-5
TGTGCCAGCAGAGGGTCAGGCCGGAATAGCAATCAGCCCCAGCATTTT
CASRGSGRNSNQPQHF
>TRBD2|TRBV20-1|many|TRBJ2-7
TGCAGTGCTAGTGTGTGGACTAGCGGGGGACTCACTGTCGAGCAGTACTTC
CSASVWTSGGLTVEQYF
>-|TRBV6-2/TRBV6-3|-|TRBJ2-1
TGTGCCACCCGGGACGGTACCTACAATGAGCAGTCCTTC
CATRDGTYNEQSF
>TRBD1|TRBV7-2|few|TRBJ1-6
TGTGCCAGCAGCTCCACGGACAGGGGAGATTCACCCCTCCACTTT
CASSSTDRGDSPLHF
>-|TRBV7-9|-|TRBJ1-6
TGTGCCAGCAGCGTTGATGGGGTTCGGACACCCCTCCACTTT
CASSVDGVRTPLHF
>-|TRBV5-1|many|TRBJ2-1
TGCGCCAGCAGCTTAAACAGAGCTATTGAGCAGTTCTTC
CASSLNRAIEQFF
>-|TRBV5-1|-|TRBJ1-1
TGCGCCAGCAGTTGGGCGGGTCGGGGAGGCACTGAAGCTTTCTTT
CASSWAGRGGTEAFF
>TRBD1|TRBV7-3|few|TRBJ1-2
TGTGCCAGCAGCTTAACGCGCAGGGGGGAAGGCTACACCTTC
CASSLTRRGEGYTF
>-|TRBV7-8|many|TRBJ2-3
TGTGCCAGCAGCTTAGAGGGGCTTCCCCGCACAGATACGCAGTATTTT
CASSLEGLPRTDTQYF
>TRBD2|TRBV6-1|many|TRBJ2-2
TGTGCCAGCAGTTCCCACCGACTAGCGGGGGGGCCTTTTCAGACCGGGGAGCTGTTTTTT
CASSSHRLAGGPFQTGELFF
>TRBD1|TRBV4-1|-|TRBJ1-2
TGCGCCAGCAGCCAACCGGGACAGGGGTACTATGGCTACACCTTC
CASSQPGQGYYGYTF
>TRBD1|TRBV2|many|TRBJ1-6
TGTGCCAGCAGTGATAGGGACAGGGGGGGATCACCCCTCCACTTT
CASSDRDRGGSPLHF
>TRBD2|TRBV5-5|-|TRBJ2-1
TGTGCCAGCAGCTTGACTAGCGGGGGGGCCTACAATGAGCAGTTCTTC
CASSLTSGGAYNEQFF
>TRBD1|TRBV6-1|few|TRBJ2-1
TGTGCCAGCAGTGAAAGGGACAGGCCCTACAATGAGCAGTTCTTC
CASSERDRPYNEQFF
>-|TRBV5-4|-|TRBJ2-1
TGTGCCAGCAGCTTGGCCCCTAGCGCATTCAATGAGCAGTTCTTC
CASSLAPSAFNEQFF
>-|TRBV28|many|TRBJ1-2
TGTGCCAGCACTCAGGCGGGCCCCTATGGCTACACCTTC
CASTQAGPYGYTF
>TRBD1|TRBV6-1|many|TRBJ2-7
TGTGCCAGCCTGACAGGGGGTGGCGAGCAGTACTTC
CASLTGGGEQYF
>-|TRBV15|many|TRBJ2-6
TGTGCCACCAGCAGTGGGCTACCCAGCTCTGGGGCCAACGTCCTGACTTTC
CATSSGLPSSGANVLTF
>-|TRBV28|many|TRBJ1-1
TGTGCCAGCAGTTTTCAGGTAATCAGCGCTGAAGCTTTCTTT
CASSFQVISAEAFF
>TRBD2|TRBV20-1|many|TRBJ2-5
TGCAGTGCTGTCCCGGGGGGGCCCGAGACCCAGTACTTC
CSAVPGGPETQYF
>-|TRBV19|many|TRBJ2-3
TGTGCCAGTAAGGAGGTTAACACAGATACGCAGTATTTT
CASKEVNTDTQYF
>-|TRBV11-2|many|TRBJ2-7
TGTGCCAGCAGCTTAAGTGGGCAGGGTGGCGAGCAGTACTTC
CASSLSGQGGEQYF
>TRBD2|TRBV29-1|many|TRBJ2-1
TGCAGCGTTGAGGGGGGACTAGCGGGGGGCCACCCATATGAGCAGTTCTTC
CSVEGGLAGGHPYEQFF
>-|TRBV20-1|many|TRBJ1-1
TGCAGTGCTGGGGTAAGGCAGAACACTGAAGCTTTCTTT
CSAGVRQNTEAFF
>TRBD1|TRBV6-6|many|TRBJ1-3
TGTGCCAGCAGTTACTCTCCGGGACAGACCTCTGGAAACACCATATATTTT
CASSYSPGQTSGNTIYF
>TRBD2|TRBV9|many|TRBJ2-3
TGTGCCAGCAGCGTCGGACGGGGGGGCTTCGGCACAGATACGCAGTATTTT
CASSVGRGGFGTDTQYF
>-|TRBV10-3|many|TRBJ1-1
TGTGCCATCAGTGACGTCGGGCCCAAGAACACTGAAGCTTTCTTT
CAISDVGPKNTEAFF
>TRBD2|TRBV12-3/TRBV12-4|many|TRBJ2-1
TGTGCCAGCAGTCCCAGGTTGGGGGGGGGATACAATGAGCAGTTCTTC
CASSPRLGGGYNEQFF
>TRBD2|TRBV3-1|-|TRBJ2-7
TGTGCCAGCAGCTATACTAGCGGGGGTCCCTACTACGAGCAGTACTTC
CASSYTSGGPYYEQYF
>TRBD1|TRBV28|many|TRBJ2-7
TGTGCCAGCAGTTTACTTCTTCAGGCAGGGGGCATGGGTACCGAGCAGTACTTC
CASSLLLQAGGMGTEQYF
>-|TRBV20-1|few|TRBJ1-1
TGCAGTGCTATTCCCTTGACGGAGGCTGAAGCTTTCTTT
CSAIPLTEAEAFF
>-|TRBV7-9|many|TRBJ1-1
TGTGCCAGCAGCTTTTCCAACGGTGGGGGTGAAGCTTTCTTT
CASSFSNGGGEAFF
>TRBD2|TRBV9|many|TRBJ2-1
TGTGCCAGCAGCGTAGTTGGGGGGGGTCTCTACAATGAGCAGTTCTTC
CASSVVGGGLYNEQFF
>-|TRBV5-1|many|TRBJ2-4
TGCGCCAGCAGCATAACCGGAGTAGCCAAAAACATTCAGTACTTC
CASSITGVAKNIQYF
>-|TRBV9|-|TRBJ1-6
TGTGCCAGCAGCGTAGAGGGGGTATTGGTTTCACCCCTCCACTTT
CASSVEGVLVSPLHF
>TRBD2|TRBV20-1|-|TRBJ2-5
TGCAGTGCGAGGCCTAGCGGCCAAGAGACCCAGTACTTC
CSARPSGQETQYF